This passage covers 19 T cell receptor beta chains from one sample sequenced in a study of blood T cell repertoires in COVID-19. Only in-frame clones appear in the TCRdb table, and some are missing; sequencing was by immunoSEQ multiplex PCR. The sample has about 280,000 clones; around 83% are singletons. Sequences were obtained from PBMCs or T cells enriched from blood (not recorded which). Source of these receptors: a man aged 35 to 55 who had been exposed to COVID-19.

This clone was seen a handful of times. V gene TRBV7-9 combines with J gene TRBJ2-7, with 10 bases lining up with TRBD2. Unmatched junction bases numbered 5, after V lost 1 base and J lost 2 bases. CDR3 length: 16 residues. Germline assignment: CDR1 SEHNR and CDR2 FQNEAQ (reference sequence). The CDR3 sequence is CASSLEDLAGAYEQYF. As DNA, the CDR3 is TGTGCCAGCAGCTTAGAAGATCTAGCGGGGGCCTACGAGCAGTACTTC.

The V call is TRBV11-2, the J call TRBJ2-7, with 9 positions matching TRBD2. With V trimmed by 1 base and J by 4 bases, 11 bases remained unmatched. This CDR3 region has 17 residues. Germline loops: CDR1 SGHAT, CDR2 FQNNGV. CDR3 DNA sequence: TGTGCCAGCAGCTTAGCCACCATAGCGGGAGATATATACGAGCAGTACTTC. Translation: CASSLATIAGDIYEQYF.

This rearrangement joins TRBV9 to TRBJ2-5; D is ambiguous. Trimming took 0 bases from V and 0 from J, leaving 6 bases between them. This CDR3 is 14 amino acids long. CDR1 and CDR2 from the germline V gene are SGDLS and YYNGEE. The chain's CDR3 is CASSVAKHQETQYF. The CDR3 DNA is TGTGCCAGCAGCGTAGCTAAACACCAAGAGACCCAGTACTTC.

The chain joins TRBV3-1 (or the pseudogene TRBV3-2) to TRBJ2-3, with 9 bases lining up with TRBD1. Germline V gene sequence: CDR1 LGHDT, CDR2 YNNKEL (reference sequence). V shed 5 bases and J 4 bases; nucleotides not matched to a gene: 7. The CDR3 loop spans 15 amino acids. CDR3 sequence: CASSLGQGSADTQYF. DNA of the CDR3: TGTGCCAGCAGCTTAGGACAGGGGAGTGCAGATACGCAGTATTTT.

This chain uses TRBV6-6 with TRBJ2-2, with 8 bases fitting TRBD1. The CDR3 runs to 15 residues. The V gene end was trimmed by 7 bases and the J gene end by 2 bases; junction bases not matched to a gene: 6. From germline, CDR1 is MNHNY and CDR2 SVGAGI (reference sequence). The CDR3 loop is CASNPGTGNTGELFF. The CDR3 DNA reads as TGTGCCAGCAATCCCGGGACAGGTAACACCGGGGAGCTGTTTTTT.

This chain joins TRBV19 and TRBJ2-5; D is possibly TRBD1 (5 bases). Between the trimmed V and J ends, which lost 5 bases and 2 bases, there was a span of 12 bases. The CDR3 has 14 amino acids. CDR1 is LNHDA and CDR2 is SQIVND in the germline V gene (reference sequence). The CDR3: CASSDRAQQETQYF. The CDR3 DNA is TGTGCCAGTAGTGACAGAGCACAACAAGAGACCCAGTACTTC.

The V call is TRBV5-1, the J call TRBJ1-3; TRBD1 agrees at 8 bases. The CDR3 length is 15 residues. The trim removed 4 bases at V and 4 bases at J, leaving 7 bases unmatched. Germline V gene sequence: CDR1 SGHRS, CDR2 YFSETQ. This CDR3 is CASSRTGTVGNTIYF. Written as DNA, the CDR3 is TGCGCCAGCAGCAGGACAGGGACCGTCGGAAACACCATATATTTT.

The rearrangement uses TRBV5-1 and TRBJ1-1; possible D gene TRBD1, 6 bases. Between the trimmed V and J ends, which lost 2 bases and 6 bases, there was a span of 11 bases. The CDR3 is 13 residues long. Germline V lookup: CDR1 SGHRS, CDR2 YFSETQ. CDR3 loop: CASSLGGNAEAFF. CDR3 DNA: TGCGCCAGCAGCTTAGGGGGTAATGCTGAAGCTTTCTTT.

This chain uses TRBV20-1 with TRBJ1-1; a possible D gene is TRBD1 (6 bases). The germline V and J ends were trimmed by 3 bases and 1 base, with 9 bases remaining between them. CDR3 length: 13 residues. Looked up from germline, CDR1 is DFQATT and CDR2 is SNEGSKA (reference sequence). The CDR3 nucleotides are TGCAGTGCTAGTTCGGGACAGAACACTGAAGCTTTCTTT. Translation gives CSASSGQNTEAFF.

This clone was seen only once. J is TRBJ1-1 and V is TRBV11-3; 9 nucleotides agree with TRBD1. V shed 5 bases and J 11 bases; nucleotides not matched to a gene: 12. This CDR3 is built from 14 residues. Looked up from germline, CDR1 is SGHNT and CDR2 is YENEEA. The CDR3 loop is CASSLGGTGRVAFF. The CDR3 DNA follows: TGTGCCAGCAGCCTTGGGGGGACAGGGAGGGTGGCTTTCTTT.

This clone was counted only a few times. The chain uses TRBV3-1 (or the pseudogene TRBV3-2) and TRBJ2-2, with TRBD1 matching over 7 bases. V was pared by 2 bases and J by 6 bases, with 6 bases of the junction left unmatched. Germline V gene lookup returns CDR1 LGHDT and CDR2 YNNKEL (reference sequence). This CDR3 is built from 15 residues. CDR3 coding DNA: TGTGCCAGCAGCCAAAGGACAGGATGGGCCGGGGAGCTGTTTTTT. Protein product: CASSQRTGWAGELFF.

The chain combines TRBV11-3 with TRBJ2-2; the D gene is possibly TRBD1 (5 bases). Trimming removed 2 bases from V and 0 bases from J, with 19 bases in between. This CDR3 is built from 19 residues. The germline V gene has CDR1 SGHNT and CDR2 YENEEA. This chain's CDR3 is CASSLRARVGPANTGELFF. Written as DNA, the CDR3 is TGTGCCAGCAGCTTAAGGGCCAGGGTCGGCCCAGCGAACACCGGGGAGCTGTTTTTT.

This chain uses TRBV7-9 with TRBJ1-2; D is ambiguous. This CDR3 has 14 amino acids. Trimming shortened V by 3 bases and J by 2 bases, and 10 bases separated the two germline ends. Germline V gives CDR1 SEHNR, CDR2 FQNEAQ (reference sequence). The CDR3 nucleotides are TGTGCCAGCAGCTTGTCGGCGGGGAACTATGGCTACACCTTC. Translated: CASSLSAGNYGYTF.

This chain connects TRBV19 to TRBJ1-6, with 11 bases fitting TRBD1. The germline V gene has CDR1 LNHDA and CDR2 SQIVND (reference sequence). The CDR3 length is 15 residues. J was trimmed by 8 bases and V by 5 bases; bases with no gene match: 5. The CDR3: CASSPWTGGDSPLHF. The CDR3 DNA reads as TGTGCCAGTAGTCCCTGGACAGGGGGCGATTCACCCCTCCACTTT.

The chain links TRBV7-2 to TRBJ1-3; a weak D match, TRBD1 (6 bases). Between the trimmed V and J ends, which lost 5 bases and 3 bases, there was a span of 14 bases. The CDR3 has 15 residues. The V gene's germline CDR1 is SGHTA and CDR2 FQGNSA. Here the CDR3 reads CASSISTGYGNTIYF. In DNA, the CDR3 is TGTGCCAGCAGCATTAGTACAGGGTATGGAAACACCATATATTTT. Variable domain in full (rest from reference TRBV7-2 and TRBJ1-3): GAGVSQSPSNKVTEKGKDVELRCDPISGHTALYWYRQSLGQGLEFLIYFQGNSAPDKSGLPSDRFSAERTGGSVSTLTIQRTQQEDSAVYLCASSISTGYGNTIYFGEGSWLTVV.

This clone was observed a few times. This chain links TRBV7-8 with TRBJ2-7; 9 nucleotides agree with TRBD1. The CDR3 runs to 15 residues. With 3 bases clipped from V and 3 bases from J, the junction kept 6 bases outside the gene matches. Germline V gives CDR1 SGHVS, CDR2 FQNEAQ. The CDR3 sequence is CASSFLLGQGYEQYF. In nucleotides, the CDR3 is TGTGCCAGCAGCTTCTTGTTGGGACAGGGCTACGAGCAGTACTTC.

The chain carries TRBV6-4 and TRBJ1-2, with D perhaps matching TRBD1 (6 bases). Germline lookup yields CDR1 MRHNA and CDR2 SNTAGT. V was pared by 4 bases and J by 8 bases, with 17 bases between. CDR3 size: 14 residues. The CDR3 DNA sequence: TGTGCCAGCAGTGCCCAGGGGAATACTGGGGGCTACACCTTC. Amino acid sequence: CASSAQGNTGGYTF.

This chain joins TRBV19 and TRBJ2-7, with 9 positions matching TRBD2. This CDR3 has 15 amino acids. With V trimmed by 6 bases and J by 4 bases, 10 bases remained unmatched. In germline, CDR1 is LNHDA, CDR2 SQIVND (reference sequence). CDR3 in DNA: TGTGCCAGTAGGATCCGGCTAGCGGGACCTTACGAGCAGTACTTC. Translated: CASRIRLAGPYEQYF.

This chain joins TRBV4-2 and TRBJ1-6, with D maybe TRBD1 (5 bases). Germline V gene lookup returns CDR1 LGHNA and CDR2 YNFKEQ. The CDR3 consists of 14 residues. Trimming took off 6 bases at V and 6 bases at J, with 12 bases between the two ends. The CDR3 DNA reads as TGTGCCAGCAGTCCCGGGACTCTTAATTCACCCCTCCACTTT. It specifies CASSPGTLNSPLHF.